This T cell receptor (beta chain) was sequenced for a study of T-cell reconstitution after alpha-beta-depleted transplantation in children. Germline assignment: CDR1 PRHDT and CDR2 FYEKMQ (reference sequence). J gave up 4 bases and V 8 bases, and 10 bases lay outside the gene matches. The CDR3 is made up of 15 amino acids. Unique molecular identifiers were used in preparing the TCRbeta library. In TCRdb, the PCR reads were re-called with MiXCR into one record per CDR3 protein. The data show around 440,000 distinct CDR3 sequences, with 8% to 11% seen just once and about 2% held by the top ten. This clonotype was detected many times. Its specificity is unknown. The study's findings and limits: T-cell counts and diversity at one year following transplant were attributed mainly to newly produced T cells.

This receptor was taken from a child between 2 and 9 years old with inherited bone marrow failure, due to receive a stem cell transplant. V and J are TRBV13 and TRBJ2-5, with 10 bases lining up with TRBD1. The source was PBMCs, collected before TCRalphabeta/CD19-depleted stem cell transplant. In DNA, the CDR3 is TGTGCCAGCGGCGAGCGACAGGGGGCGGGAGAGACCCAGTACTTC. This codes for CASGERQGAGETQYF.